What follows are 12 T cell receptor beta chains derived from one specimen sequenced in a study of cytomegalovirus exposure and HLA in healthy donors. Researchers ran the PCR with 60 Vbeta and 13 Jbeta primers. Using immunoSEQ multiplex PCR, the repertoire was profiled, and TCRdb retains in-frame clones only, with some absent. The data hold roughly 180,000 clones, with over 80% observed a single time. What was sequenced was PBMCs. Receptors originate from a girl between 10 and 17 years old in good health and CMV-seropositive.

This clone was recorded only once. CDR3 nucleotide sequence: TGTGCCAGCCGACAGGGCAATGAGCAGTTCTTC. Protein product: CASRQGNEQFF. V gene TRBV7-9 combines with J gene TRBJ2-1; 7 positions match TRBD1. V lost 8 bases and J lost 6; bases outside the gene matches: 1. The CDR3 sequence is 11 residues long. Germline V lookup: CDR1 SEHNR, CDR2 FQNEAQ (reference sequence).

This CDR3 is CASSSGLAGFIDRELFF. CDR3 sequence (DNA): TGCGCCAGCAGCTCCGGACTAGCGGGATTTATCGACAGGGAGCTGTTTTTT. The V call is TRBV5-1, the J call TRBJ2-2, with 12 bases fitting TRBD2. Germline V gives CDR1 SGHRS, CDR2 YFSETQ. Germline trimming cut 3 bases from V and 9 bases from J; bases unmatched to any gene: 12. The CDR3 length is 17 residues.

The rearrangement links TRBV9 to TRBJ2-7, with a weak D call TRBD1 (5 bases). The CDR3 extends over 11 amino acids. Germline-derived CDR1 and CDR2 are SGDLS and YYNGEE. Trimming cost V 5 bases and J 6 bases, with 9 bases left between them. The CDR3 protein is CASSPGFEQYF. The CDR3, as DNA: TGTGCCAGCAGTCCAGGGTTCGAGCAGTACTTC.

This clone turned up a few times. V is TRBV4-1 and J is TRBJ2-1; 8 nucleotides match TRBD2. This CDR3 is built from 15 residues. Unmatched junction bases numbered 2, after V lost 1 base and J lost 3 bases. The V gene's germline CDR1 is MGHRA and CDR2 YSYEKL. CDR3 DNA: TGCGCCAGCAGCCAAGTAGCGGGATACTACAATGAGCAGTTCTTC. It translates to CASSQVAGYYNEQFF.

This clone was detected only a few times. The chain has TRBV15 and TRBJ2-1, with 11 bases matching TRBD2. This CDR3 region has 20 residues. Germline CDR1 is LNHNV and CDR2 is YYDKDF (reference sequence). The ends lost 0 bases at V and 2 bases at J; junction bases unmatched: 12. The chain's CDR3 is CATSRDAVAGGPGPYNEQFF. CDR3 sequence (DNA): TGTGCCACCAGCAGAGACGCCGTAGCGGGAGGGCCGGGACCCTACAATGAGCAGTTCTTC.

This clone has more than one count but fewer than ten. The chain carries TRBV7-8 and TRBJ2-7; D possibly corresponds to TRBD2 (6 bases). CDR3 length equals 13 residues. The ends were cut back, 6 bases at V and 0 bases at J, with 9 bases in the middle. The V gene's germline CDR1 is SGHVS and CDR2 FQNEAQ. The chain's CDR3 is CASRRLGSYEQYF. The CDR3 DNA sequence: TGTGCCAGCAGACGACTAGGCTCCTACGAGCAGTACTTC. Full variable domain (rest looked up from reference TRBV7-8 and TRBJ2-7): GAGVSQSPRYKVAKRGQDVALRCDPISGHVSLFWYQQALGQGPEFLTYFQNEAQLDKSGLPSDRFFAERPEGSVSTLKIQRTQQEDSAVYLCASRRLGSYEQYFGPGTRLTVT.

The rearrangement links TRBV14 to TRBJ2-7; no clear D gene. The V gene's germline CDR1 is SGHDN and CDR2 FVKESK. V was pared by 0 bases and J by 12 bases, with 21 bases between. The CDR3 covers 15 residues. The CDR3 DNA sequence: TGTGCCAGCAGCCAAGAAAATATGGCCACAGTTATTCCGTACTTC. This encodes CASSQENMATVIPYF.

The chain uses TRBV18 and TRBJ1-1; 8 bases map to TRBD1. Germline assignment: CDR1 KGHSH and CDR2 LQKENI. The CDR3 is 15 residues long. With V trimmed by 5 bases and J by 2 bases, 7 bases remained unmatched. Here the CDR3 reads CASSSGQGTNTEAFF. The CDR3 DNA reads as TGTGCCAGCTCATCAGGACAGGGAACCAACACTGAAGCTTTCTTT.

This rearrangement joins TRBV4-1 to TRBJ2-5; a possible D gene is TRBD2 (5 bases). This CDR3 spans 16 amino acids. Germline V CDR1 and CDR2: MGHRA, YSYEKL. V was pared by 0 bases and J by 1 base, with 12 bases between. For the CDR3, the DNA is TGCGCCAGCAGCCAAGAGGCGGAGCGGTTCCAAGAGACCCAGTACTTC. It specifies CASSQEAERFQETQYF.

This clone appeared a few times. Other DNA variants within this sample encode the same CDR3. This rearrangement joins TRBV7-9 to TRBJ1-1; D ambiguous. The CDR3 has 13 residues. V lost 1 base, J lost 5 bases, and 8 bases lay in between. Germline V lookup: CDR1 SEHNR, CDR2 FQNEAQ (reference sequence). The chain's CDR3 is CASSLEGGTEAFF. CDR3 bases: TGTGCCAGCAGCTTAGAGGGAGGGACTGAAGCTTTCTTT.

This clone was seen more than once but under ten times. This sequence joins TRBV19 and TRBJ2-2; 7 bases map to TRBD1. The CDR3 sequence is 15 residues long. Germline-derived CDR1 and CDR2 are LNHDA and SQIVND (reference sequence). Losses at the gene ends were 4 bases for V and 1 base for J; bases not matched to a gene: 3. The CDR3 spells CASSTDRRNTGELFF. The CDR3 DNA is TGTGCCAGTAGTACGGACAGGCGGAACACCGGGGAGCTGTTTTTT.

The chain recombines TRBV6-5 with TRBJ2-7, with D perhaps TRBD1 (5 bases). The V end was cut by 7 bases, the J end by 2 bases, with 12 bases between. Germline CDR1 MNHEY, CDR2 SVGAGI. This CDR3 comprises 13 residues. CDR3 DNA sequence: TGTGCCAGCATTAGGGCAGGGACCTACGAGCAGTACTTC. It codes for CASIRAGTYEQYF.